This paragraph reports one T cell receptor beta chain. This record comes from a study of beta chain features in type 1 diabetes. Expressed TCRB transcripts were sequenced after all isolated RNA was converted to cDNA. TCRdb's copy holds only in-frame clones and misses some; the assay was immunoSEQ multiplex PCR. The table records some 99,000 clones, less than 40% of them present only once. Germline V gives CDR1 SEHNR, CDR2 FQNEAQ (reference sequence). The CDR3 has 16 amino acids. J gave up 10 bases and V 4 bases, and 14 bases lay outside the gene matches. V is TRBV7-9 and J is TRBJ2-7, with TRBD2 matching 12 bases. This TCR derives from a woman younger than 35 in good health. Sequenced input: stem cell memory CD4+ T cells from blood. The CDR3 nucleotides are TGTGCCAGCAGCTCCCCAGGACTAGCGGGGTCCTCGAGTCAGTACTTC. It codes for CASSSPGLAGSSSQYF.